Below, 7 T cell receptor beta chains from the same sample are listed, as sequenced in a study of shared clonotypes between healthy human individuals. Profiled with immunoSEQ multiplex PCR; TCRdb holds only in-frame clones, not every one. This table holds over 2 million clones, 90% to 95% found once. Specimen: naive CD4+ T cells sorted from blood. Noted subset: CD45RA+ positively selected. The receptors stem from a man aged 18 to 29 in good health.

The gene calls are TRBV19 and TRBJ2-2; 9 bases map to TRBD1. The CDR3 is 14 residues long. J gave up 3 bases and V 7 bases, and 3 bases lay outside the gene matches. Germline V lookup: CDR1 LNHDA, CDR2 SQIVND (reference sequence). CDR3 nucleotides: TGTGCCAGTAAAAGGGACAGGGACACCGGGGAGCTGTTTTTT. Translating it yields CASKRDRDTGELFF.

The CDR3 DNA follows: TGTGCCAGCAATTCCCAGGGAGGTGGCTACACCTTC. Protein: CASNSQGGGYTF. The chain is built from TRBV28 and TRBJ1-2; tentatively, D is TRBD1 (5 bases). The CDR3 extends over 12 amino acids. V shed 7 bases and J shed 7 bases, with 13 bases lying between them. CDR1 is MDHEN, CDR2 SYDVKM, per germline.

The chain employs TRBV11-2 and TRBJ2-3; D perhaps matches TRBD2 (5 bases). This CDR3 comprises 14 residues. Germline V lookup: CDR1 SGHAT, CDR2 FQNNGV. Trimming removed 3 bases at V and 6 bases at J, with 13 bases between. As DNA, the CDR3 is TGTGCCAGCAGCTTCCGCCACCCTAGCGATACGCAGTATTTT. This codes for CASSFRHPSDTQYF.

A remark on this clone: A much bigger clone sits one base away, suggesting this may be a read error. Other DNA sequences in this sample translate to the same CDR3. The chain combines TRBV18 with TRBJ2-7; TRBD2 matches 7 bases. J gave up 0 bases and V 4 bases, and 0 bases lay outside the gene matches. This CDR3 spans 13 amino acids. CDR1 is KGHSH and CDR2 is LQKENI in the germline V gene. The CDR3 bases are TGTGCCAGCTCACGCGGGAGCTCCTACGAGCAGTACTTC. It yields the protein CASSRGSSYEQYF.

The chain couples TRBV30 to TRBJ2-7; D not resolved. Trimming cost V 1 base and J 3 bases, with 13 bases left between them. Germline V gene sequence: CDR1 GTSNPN, CDR2 SVGIG (reference sequence). The CDR3 has 14 amino acids. CDR3 residues: CAWSGGPSIYEQYF. In DNA, the CDR3 is TGTGCCTGGAGTGGTGGCCCCTCAATCTACGAGCAGTACTTC.

This chain uses TRBV4-1 with TRBJ1-6; TRBD1 might be the D (5 bases). V lost 3 bases, J lost 11 bases, and 14 bases lay in between. Germline V gene data show CDR1 as MGHRA and CDR2 as YSYEKL. The CDR3 totals 14 residues. The chain's CDR3 is CASSQGPVGAPLHF. DNA of the CDR3: TGCGCCAGCAGCCAGGGACCGGTCGGGGCACCCCTCCACTTT.

The chain carries TRBV11-2 and TRBJ1-3, with D tentatively TRBD1 (5 bases). Germline V gives CDR1 SGHAT, CDR2 FQNNGV. Trimming left V 2 bases short and J 0 bases short, with 8 bases between. The CDR3 consists of 15 residues. CDR3 DNA: TGTGCCAGCAGCTTAAGGGGTCTCTCTGGAAACACCATATATTTT. Its protein product is CASSLRGLSGNTIYF.